This TCR beta chain comes out of a study of identical twins. V shed 0 bases and J shed 4 bases, with 10 bases lying between them. CDR3 size: 15 residues. Germline CDR1 reads SGHRS; CDR2 reads YFSETQ. Each CDR3 protein is one row after TCRdb ran MiXCR on the 5' RACE reads. The table has about 490,000 distinct CDR3 sequences, 12% to 15% seen once. The sample was also reused in another study, on yellow fever vaccine responses in identical twins.

The chain has TRBV5-1 and TRBJ2-2; no clear D. The sequenced sample consisted of CD4+ T cells sorted from blood. The receptor comes from a woman under 30 in good health. The CDR3 sequence: CASSLVDWGTGELFF. CDR3 bases: TGCGCCAGCAGCTTGGTCGATTGGGGCACCGGGGAGCTGTTTTTT.